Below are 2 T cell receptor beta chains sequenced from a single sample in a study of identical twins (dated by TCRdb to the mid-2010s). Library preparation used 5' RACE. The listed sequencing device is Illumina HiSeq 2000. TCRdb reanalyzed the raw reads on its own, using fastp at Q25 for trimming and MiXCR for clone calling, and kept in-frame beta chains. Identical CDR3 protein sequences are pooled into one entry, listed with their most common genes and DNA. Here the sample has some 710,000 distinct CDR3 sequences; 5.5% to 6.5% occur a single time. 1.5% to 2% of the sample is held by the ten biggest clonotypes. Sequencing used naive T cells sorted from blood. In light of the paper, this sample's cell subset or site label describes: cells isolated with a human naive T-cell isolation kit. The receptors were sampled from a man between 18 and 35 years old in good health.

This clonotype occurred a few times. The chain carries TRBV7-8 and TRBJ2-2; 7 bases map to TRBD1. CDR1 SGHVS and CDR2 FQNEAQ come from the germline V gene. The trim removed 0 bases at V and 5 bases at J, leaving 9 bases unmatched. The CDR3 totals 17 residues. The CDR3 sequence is CASSLALVTGMTGELFF. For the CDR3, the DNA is TGTGCCAGCAGCTTAGCGCTTGTGACAGGGATGACCGGGGAGCTGTTTTTT.

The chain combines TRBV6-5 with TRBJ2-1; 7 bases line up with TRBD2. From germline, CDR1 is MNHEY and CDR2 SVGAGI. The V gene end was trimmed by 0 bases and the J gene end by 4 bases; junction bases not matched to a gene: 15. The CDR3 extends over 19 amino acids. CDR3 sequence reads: CASSYSFLLREAEYNEQFF. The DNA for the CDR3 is TGTGCCAGCAGTTACTCGTTTCTTCTCCGGGAGGCCGAGTACAATGAGCAGTTCTTC.